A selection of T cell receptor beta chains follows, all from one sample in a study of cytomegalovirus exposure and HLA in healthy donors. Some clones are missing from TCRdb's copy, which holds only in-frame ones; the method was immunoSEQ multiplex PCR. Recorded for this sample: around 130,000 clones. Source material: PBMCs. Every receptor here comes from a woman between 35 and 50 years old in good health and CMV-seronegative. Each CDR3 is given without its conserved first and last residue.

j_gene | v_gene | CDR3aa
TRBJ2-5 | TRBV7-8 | ASSLHPLWRGRRETQY
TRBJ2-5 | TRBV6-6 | ASSPRGTSAQETQY
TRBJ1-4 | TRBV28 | ASSLTGQGSEKLF
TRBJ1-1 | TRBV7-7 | ASSPPTLNTEAF
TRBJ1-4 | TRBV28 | ASSFSGRGMTNEKLF
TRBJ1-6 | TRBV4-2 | ASSQEQADSPLH
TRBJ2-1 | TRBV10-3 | AISEGQEHNEQF
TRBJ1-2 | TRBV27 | AAPRTGEGGYT
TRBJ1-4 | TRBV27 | ASTSGQINEKLF
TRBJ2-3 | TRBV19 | ASSGSTGEGAPTNTDTQY
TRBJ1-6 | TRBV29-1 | SVEEQGRPYWTLH
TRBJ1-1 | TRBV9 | ASSALQGPTEAF
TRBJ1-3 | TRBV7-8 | ASSLVSFSSGNTIY
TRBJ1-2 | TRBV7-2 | ASSLNRDPNYGYT
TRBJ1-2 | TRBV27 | ATSGGDVGYGYT
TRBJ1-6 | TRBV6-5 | ASSSEAYSPLH
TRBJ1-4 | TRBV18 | ASSFSTGASTNEKLF
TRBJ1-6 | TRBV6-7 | ASLWYSPLH
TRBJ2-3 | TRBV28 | ASRTTGPSWDTQY
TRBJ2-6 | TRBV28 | ASSLRGTAGANVLT
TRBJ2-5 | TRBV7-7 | ASSASRTSWRETQY
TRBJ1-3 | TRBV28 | ASSYSFSGNTIY